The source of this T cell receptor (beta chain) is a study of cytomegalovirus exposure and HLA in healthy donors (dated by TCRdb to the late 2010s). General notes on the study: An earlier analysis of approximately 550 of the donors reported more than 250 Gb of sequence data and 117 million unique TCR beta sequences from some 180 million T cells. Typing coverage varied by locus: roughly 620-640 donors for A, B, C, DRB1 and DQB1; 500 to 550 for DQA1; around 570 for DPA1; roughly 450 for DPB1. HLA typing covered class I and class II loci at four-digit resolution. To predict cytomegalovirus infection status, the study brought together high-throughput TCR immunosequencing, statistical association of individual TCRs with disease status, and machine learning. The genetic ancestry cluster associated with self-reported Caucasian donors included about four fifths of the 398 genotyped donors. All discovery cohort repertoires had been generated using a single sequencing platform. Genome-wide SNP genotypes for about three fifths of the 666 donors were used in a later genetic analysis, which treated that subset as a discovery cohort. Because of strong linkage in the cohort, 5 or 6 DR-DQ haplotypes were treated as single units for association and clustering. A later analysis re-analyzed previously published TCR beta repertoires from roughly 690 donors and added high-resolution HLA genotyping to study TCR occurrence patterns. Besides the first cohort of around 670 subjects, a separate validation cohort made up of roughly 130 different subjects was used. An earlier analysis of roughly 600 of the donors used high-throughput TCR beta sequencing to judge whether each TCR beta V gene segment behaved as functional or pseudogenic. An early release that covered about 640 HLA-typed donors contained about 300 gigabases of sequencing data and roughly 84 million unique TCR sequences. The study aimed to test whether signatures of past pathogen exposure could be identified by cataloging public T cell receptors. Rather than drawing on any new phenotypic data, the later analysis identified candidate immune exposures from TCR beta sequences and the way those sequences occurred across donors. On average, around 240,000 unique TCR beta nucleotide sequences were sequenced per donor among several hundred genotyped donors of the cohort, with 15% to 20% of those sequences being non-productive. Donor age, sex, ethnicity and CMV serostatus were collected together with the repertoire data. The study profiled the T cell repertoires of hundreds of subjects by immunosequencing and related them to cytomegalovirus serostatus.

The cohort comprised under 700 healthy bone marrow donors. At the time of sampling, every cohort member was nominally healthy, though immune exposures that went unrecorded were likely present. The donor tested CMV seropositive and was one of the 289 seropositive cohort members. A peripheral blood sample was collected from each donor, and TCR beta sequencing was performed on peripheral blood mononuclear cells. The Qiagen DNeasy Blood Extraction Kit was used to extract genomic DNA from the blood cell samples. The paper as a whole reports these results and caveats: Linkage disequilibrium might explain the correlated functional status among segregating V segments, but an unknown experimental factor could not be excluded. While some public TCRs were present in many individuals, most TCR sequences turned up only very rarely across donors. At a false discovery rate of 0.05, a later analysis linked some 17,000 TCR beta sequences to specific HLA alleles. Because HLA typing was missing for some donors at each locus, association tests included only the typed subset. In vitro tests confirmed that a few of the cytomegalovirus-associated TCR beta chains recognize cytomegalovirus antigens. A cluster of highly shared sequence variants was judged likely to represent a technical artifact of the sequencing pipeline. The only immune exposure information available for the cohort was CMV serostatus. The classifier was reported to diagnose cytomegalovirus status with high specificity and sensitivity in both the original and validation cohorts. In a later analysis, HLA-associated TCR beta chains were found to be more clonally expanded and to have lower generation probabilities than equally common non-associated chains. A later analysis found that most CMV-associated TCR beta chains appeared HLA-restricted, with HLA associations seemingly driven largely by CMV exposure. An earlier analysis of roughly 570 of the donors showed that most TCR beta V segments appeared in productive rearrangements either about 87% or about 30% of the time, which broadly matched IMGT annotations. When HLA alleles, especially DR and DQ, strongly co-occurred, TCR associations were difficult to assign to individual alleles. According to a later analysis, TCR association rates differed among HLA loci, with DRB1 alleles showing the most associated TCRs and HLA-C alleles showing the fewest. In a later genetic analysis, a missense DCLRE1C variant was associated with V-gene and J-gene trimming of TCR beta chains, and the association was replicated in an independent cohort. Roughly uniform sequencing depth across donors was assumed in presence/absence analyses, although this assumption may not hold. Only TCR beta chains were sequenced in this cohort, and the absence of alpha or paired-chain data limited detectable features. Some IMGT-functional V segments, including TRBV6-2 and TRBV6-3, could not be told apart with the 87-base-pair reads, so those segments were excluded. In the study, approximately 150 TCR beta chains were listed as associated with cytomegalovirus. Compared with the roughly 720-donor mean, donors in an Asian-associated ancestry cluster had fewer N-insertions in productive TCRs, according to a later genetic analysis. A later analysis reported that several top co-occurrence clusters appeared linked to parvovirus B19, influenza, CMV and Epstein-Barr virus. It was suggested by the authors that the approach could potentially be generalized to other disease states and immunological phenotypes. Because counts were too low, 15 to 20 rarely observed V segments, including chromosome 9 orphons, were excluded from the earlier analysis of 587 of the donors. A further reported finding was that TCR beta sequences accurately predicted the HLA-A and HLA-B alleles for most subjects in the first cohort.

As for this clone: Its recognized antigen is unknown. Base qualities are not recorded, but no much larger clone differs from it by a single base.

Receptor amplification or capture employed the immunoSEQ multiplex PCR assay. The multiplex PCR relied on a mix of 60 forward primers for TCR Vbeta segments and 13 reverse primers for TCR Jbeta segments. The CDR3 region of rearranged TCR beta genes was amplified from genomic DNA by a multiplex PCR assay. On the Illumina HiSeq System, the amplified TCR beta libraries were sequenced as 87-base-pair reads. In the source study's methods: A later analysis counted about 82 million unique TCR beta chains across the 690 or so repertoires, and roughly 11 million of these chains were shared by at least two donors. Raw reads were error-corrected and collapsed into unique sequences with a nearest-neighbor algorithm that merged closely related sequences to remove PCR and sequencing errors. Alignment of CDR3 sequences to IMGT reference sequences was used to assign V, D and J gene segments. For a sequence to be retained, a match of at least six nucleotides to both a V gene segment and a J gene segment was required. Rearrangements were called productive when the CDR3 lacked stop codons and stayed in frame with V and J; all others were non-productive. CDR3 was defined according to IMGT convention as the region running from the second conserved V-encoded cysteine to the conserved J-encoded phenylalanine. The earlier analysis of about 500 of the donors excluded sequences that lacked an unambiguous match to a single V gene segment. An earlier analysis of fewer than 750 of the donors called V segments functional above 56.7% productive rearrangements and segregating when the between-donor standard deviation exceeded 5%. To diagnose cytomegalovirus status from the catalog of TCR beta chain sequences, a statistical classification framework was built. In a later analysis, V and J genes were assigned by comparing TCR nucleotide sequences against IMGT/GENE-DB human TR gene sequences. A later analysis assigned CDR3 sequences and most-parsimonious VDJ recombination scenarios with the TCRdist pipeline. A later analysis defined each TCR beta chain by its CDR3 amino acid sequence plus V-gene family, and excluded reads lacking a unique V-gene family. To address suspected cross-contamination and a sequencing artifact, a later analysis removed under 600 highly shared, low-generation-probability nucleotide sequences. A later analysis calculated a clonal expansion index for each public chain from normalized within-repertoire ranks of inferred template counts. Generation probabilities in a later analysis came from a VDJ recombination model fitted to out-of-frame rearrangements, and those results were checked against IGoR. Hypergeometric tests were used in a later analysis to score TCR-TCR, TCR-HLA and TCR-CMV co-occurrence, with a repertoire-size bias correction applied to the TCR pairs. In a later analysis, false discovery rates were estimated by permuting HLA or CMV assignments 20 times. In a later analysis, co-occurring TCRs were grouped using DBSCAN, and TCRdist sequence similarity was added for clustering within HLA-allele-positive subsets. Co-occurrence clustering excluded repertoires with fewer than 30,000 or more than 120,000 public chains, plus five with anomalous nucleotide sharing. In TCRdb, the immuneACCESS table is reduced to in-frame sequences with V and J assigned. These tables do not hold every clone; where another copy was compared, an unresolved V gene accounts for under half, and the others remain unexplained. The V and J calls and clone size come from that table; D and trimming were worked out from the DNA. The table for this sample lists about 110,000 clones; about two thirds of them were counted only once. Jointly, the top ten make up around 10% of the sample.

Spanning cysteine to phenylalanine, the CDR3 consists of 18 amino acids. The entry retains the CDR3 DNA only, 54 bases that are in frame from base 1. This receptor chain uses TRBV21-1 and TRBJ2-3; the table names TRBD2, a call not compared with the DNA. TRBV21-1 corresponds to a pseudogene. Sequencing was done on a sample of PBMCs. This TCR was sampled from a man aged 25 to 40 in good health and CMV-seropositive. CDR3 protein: CASSSHRGTSGDTDTQYF. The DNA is TGTGCCAGCAGCTCCCATCGAGGAACTAGCGGGGACACAGATACGCAGTATTTT.